Sequencing of this T cell receptor beta chain was carried out in a study of shared clonotypes between healthy human individuals. The repertoire was sequenced with immunoSEQ multiplex PCR; TCRdb's copy has only in-frame clones and lacks some. The sample includes approximately 1.9 million clones, 90% to 95% of them seen just once. Naive CD8 isolation took CD45RO-negative cells positively selected for CCR7 and excluded terminally differentiated effector memory CD45RA+ cells. Overall study findings and caveats: In four donors, around 5.5% of naive CD4 clonotypes appeared in common.

This clone was detected only once. The target antigen is unknown. The length of the CDR3 is 16 residues. Germline trimming cut 0 bases from V and 8 bases from J; bases unmatched to any gene: 6. The germline V gene has CDR1 SGDLS and CDR2 YYNGEE. The TCR comes from a man between 18 and 29 years old in good health. Some clones in this sample may be carry-over from other donors' samples. The sequenced sample consisted of naive CD8+ T cells from PBMCs. The chain joins TRBV9 to TRBJ1-4, with 11 positions matching TRBD1. Here the CDR3 reads CASSVDRGTGGEKLFF. DNA for the CDR3: TGTGCCAGCAGCGTAGATAGGGGGACAGGGGGAGAAAAACTGTTTTTT.